A single sample gave rise to the 26 T cell receptor beta chains below, sequenced in a study of T cells in Graves' hyperthyroidism and ophthalmopathy (dated by TCRdb to between 2019 and 2020). Libraries were prepared through multiplex PCR. Sequenced using an Illumina HiSeq 2000. TCR beta CDR3 regions were amplified from RNA transcripts. A first-round RT-PCR of the TCR CDR3 used the HTBI primer set with the Qiagen OneStep RT-PCR kit. Starting from the raw public reads, TCRdb applied fastp trimming at Q25, assembled clones with MiXCR and retained in-frame beta chains. Every entry covers one CDR3 protein and lists the most common genes and DNA from its rows. A total of hundreds of thousands of distinct CDR3 sequences appear in this sample, over 15% of them only once. Roughly 18% of the sample lies in the top ten. Sequenced input: blood. The receptors come from a woman between 18 and 30 years old with Graves' hyperthyroidism.

This clonotype came up many times. The chain couples TRBV6-5 to TRBJ2-2, with D uncertain. Trimming removed 0 bases at V and 5 bases at J, with 10 bases between. The CDR3 is 15 residues long. Germline V gives CDR1 MNHEY, CDR2 SVGAGI. CDR3 sequence (DNA): TGTGCCAGCAGTTACTCGCCCCTAAAGACCGGGGAGCTGTTTTTT. The encoded protein is CASSYSPLKTGELFF.

This clonotype was observed a few times. The genes are TRBV9 and TRBJ1-2; TRBD1 aligns across 9 bases. V was pared by 3 bases and J by 4 bases, with 7 bases of the junction left unmatched. Germline CDR1 is SGDLS and CDR2 is YYNGEE. There are 15 residues in the CDR3. CDR3 sequence (DNA): TGTGCCAGCAGCGCCGACCCGACAGGGGGCTATGGCTACACCTTC. Residues: CASSADPTGGYGYTF.

In this sample, this clonotype turned up a few times. The rearrangement links TRBV19 to TRBJ2-5, with D hard to call. Trimming cost V 3 bases and J 6 bases, with 14 bases left between them. This CDR3 has 14 residues. CDR1 and CDR2 from the germline V gene are LNHDA and SQIVND (reference sequence). CDR3 sequence: CASSIGGPEQTQYF. In DNA form, the CDR3 reads TGTGCCAGTAGTATCGGTGGTCCTGAGCAGACCCAGTACTTC.

A few counts support this clonotype. The chain employs TRBV2 and TRBJ2-5, with D unresolved. Germline V CDR1 and CDR2: SNHLY, FYNNEI. V lost 3 bases, J lost 4 bases, and 6 bases lay in between. The CDR3 contains 12 residues. CDR3 nucleotides: TGTGCCAGCAGTGACCCCCGAGAGACCCAGTACTTC. Translated: CASSDPRETQYF.

This clonotype was detected ten times or more. The rearrangement joins TRBV11-3 to TRBJ1-1; D call uncertain. There are 16 residues in the CDR3. Germline loops: CDR1 SGHNT, CDR2 YENEEA. Deletions cut 5 bases from V and 8 bases from J, with 24 bases between. The CDR3, as DNA: TGTGCCAGCAGCCCACGTCCCTGGGCCGATGGTGTGGAAGCTTTCTTT. Translating gives CASSPRPWADGVEAFF. Full variable domain (outside the CDR3, taken from reference TRBV11-3 and TRBJ1-1): EAGVVQSPRYKIIEKKQPVAFWCNPISGHNTLYWYLQNLGQGPELLIRYENEEAVDDSQLPKDRFSAERLKGVDSTLKIQPAELGDSAVYLCASSPRPWADGVEAFFGQGTRLTVV.

This clonotype was observed a handful of times. The V and J genes are TRBV3-1 and TRBJ2-3, with 7 nucleotides matching TRBD2. Trimming took 1 base from V and 1 from J; bases not matched to a gene: 2. Germline V gene data show CDR1 as LGHDT and CDR2 as YNNKEL (reference sequence). CDR3 size: 15 residues. The CDR3 sequence is CASSQAGGGTDTQYF. The CDR3 nucleotides are TGTGCCAGCAGCCAAGCGGGGGGAGGCACAGATACGCAGTATTTT.

This chain joins TRBV29-1 and TRBJ2-7, with D perhaps matching TRBD2 (7 bases). The CDR3 extends over 12 amino acids. Between the trimmed V and J ends, which lost 2 bases and 7 bases, there was a span of 12 bases. From germline, CDR1 is SQVTM and CDR2 ANQGSEA. The CDR3 sequence is CSVERGAGEQYF. Here the CDR3 DNA reads TGCAGCGTTGAACGGGGGGCGGGGGAGCAGTACTTC.

This clonotype was recorded many times. The chain carries TRBV28 and TRBJ2-5; D is ambiguous. CDR1 MDHEN and CDR2 SYDVKM come from the germline V gene. Trimming stripped 2 bases from V and 2 bases from J, with 9 bases between. There are 14 residues in the CDR3. As DNA, the CDR3 is TGTGCCAGCAGTTTACTACTGACACAAGAGACCCAGTACTTC. This encodes CASSLLLTQETQYF.

The chain carries TRBV4-2 and TRBJ2-4; TRBD2 might be the D (5 bases). This CDR3 contains 16 residues. The germline CDR1 and CDR2 sequences are LGHNA and YNFKEQ. Trimming removed 0 bases from V and 5 bases from J, with 14 bases in between. DNA of the CDR3: TGTGCCAGCAGCCAAGATCGCGGCGGGTCGGAAAACATTCAGTACTTC. It is translated as CASSQDRGGSENIQYF.

This chain uses TRBV9 with TRBJ2-5; D not certain. The V gene's germline CDR1 is SGDLS and CDR2 YYNGEE. The CDR3 is made up of 15 amino acids. Trimming left V 2 bases short and J 5 bases short, with 16 bases between. CDR3 amino acids: CASSVSRGGRETQYF. The CDR3 nucleotides are TGTGCCAGCAGCGTTTCGCGAGGCGGCAGGGAGACCCAGTACTTC.

This clonotype was seen many times. V usage is TRBV3-1 and J usage is TRBJ1-5, with D hard to call. Trimming pared 4 bases from V and 5 bases from J, leaving 15 bases between. There are 15 residues in the CDR3. Germline CDR1 reads LGHDT; CDR2 reads YNNKEL (reference sequence). CDR3 residues: CASSPRIGLDQPQHF. DNA for the CDR3: TGTGCCAGCAGCCCAAGAATAGGTCTTGATCAGCCCCAGCATTTT.

This clonotype was observed many times. The V gene is TRBV11-2, the J gene TRBJ1-1; no definite D call. V lost 0 bases and J lost 7, with 9 bases in between. The CDR3 totals 13 residues. Germline-derived CDR1 and CDR2 are SGHAT and FQNNGV. CDR3 nucleotide sequence: TGTGCCAGCAGCTTAGATCCGGGCGGTGAAGCTTTCTTT. Its protein is CASSLDPGGEAFF.

This clonotype came up a few times. The chain combines TRBV7-9 with TRBJ2-1; D is undetermined. Germline CDR1 is SEHNR and CDR2 is FQNEAQ (reference sequence). With 1 base removed from V and 4 bases from J, the gap between germline ends came to 20 bases. CDR3 length: 18 residues. CDR3 in amino acids: CASSLVGKPSALYNEQFF. In nucleotides, the CDR3 is TGTGCCAGCAGCTTAGTGGGTAAACCCTCCGCCCTTTACAATGAGCAGTTCTTC.

The rearrangement joins TRBV28 to TRBJ2-4, with D possibly being TRBD1 or TRBD2 (6 bases each). V lost 4 bases and J 3 bases, leaving 13 bases between the germline ends. The CDR3 loop spans 15 amino acids. Per the germline V gene, CDR1 is MDHEN and CDR2 is SYDVKM. The CDR3 here is CASSSGDSVKNIQYF. As DNA, the CDR3 is TGTGCCAGCAGTTCAGGGGACTCGGTCAAAAACATTCAGTACTTC.

This clonotype was detected many times. The rearrangement uses TRBV4-2 and TRBJ2-7; D possibly corresponds to TRBD2 (7 bases). The V end lost 0 bases, the J end lost 0 bases, and 9 bases lay between the germline ends. CDR1 and CDR2 from the germline V gene are LGHNA and YNFKEQ. The CDR3 sequence is 15 residues long. The CDR3 nucleotides are TGTGCCAGCAGCCAAGACGCGGGGGCCTCCTACGAGCAGTACTTC. Translating gives CASSQDAGASYEQYF.

This clonotype was recorded many times. The chain links TRBV3-1 to TRBJ1-1; D unclear. The CDR3 sequence is 13 residues long. With 1 base removed from V and 5 bases from J, the gap between germline ends came to 8 bases. The V gene's germline CDR1 is LGHDT and CDR2 YNNKEL (reference sequence). CDR3 DNA sequence: TGTGCCAGCAGCCAAGTACCGGGGACTGAAGCTTTCTTT. Translating it yields CASSQVPGTEAFF.

The chain is built from TRBV30 and TRBJ1-3; D gene unclear. Trimming stripped 2 bases from V and 0 bases from J, with 8 bases between. There are 14 residues in the CDR3. The germline V gene encodes CDR1 GTSNPN and CDR2 SVGIG (reference sequence). The CDR3 loop reads CAWSPGNSGNTIYF. DNA for the CDR3: TGTGCCTGGAGTCCCGGGAACTCTGGAAACACCATATATTTT.

This clonotype was observed a few times. The rearrangement joins TRBV19 to TRBJ1-1; D possibly corresponds to TRBD1 (5 bases). CDR1 LNHDA and CDR2 SQIVND come from the germline V gene (reference sequence). Trimming pared 3 bases from V and 3 bases from J, leaving 14 bases between. The CDR3 length is 15 residues. Here the CDR3 reads CASSMNGGLDTEAFF. CDR3 coding DNA: TGTGCCAGTAGTATGAATGGGGGGTTGGACACTGAAGCTTTCTTT.

In its sample, this clonotype was seen a few times. CDR3 sequence reads: CASSQERGQLPYNEQFF. CDR3 coding DNA: TGTGCCAGCAGCCAAGAACGGGGCCAGCTTCCCTACAATGAGCAGTTCTTC. The gene calls are TRBV4-2 and TRBJ2-1; D is perhaps TRBD1 or TRBD2 (5 bases each). Germline V gene data show CDR1 as LGHNA and CDR2 as YNFKEQ. There are 17 residues in the CDR3. The germline V and J ends were trimmed by 0 bases and 2 bases, with 14 bases remaining between them.

Many counts were recorded for this clonotype. The chain links TRBV6-1 to TRBJ1-1, with 7 nucleotides matching TRBD1. The V segment lost 4 bases and the J segment 4 bases; nucleotides outside the gene matches: 3. This CDR3 has 13 amino acids. Germline CDR1 is MNHNS and CDR2 is SASEGT. CDR3: CASSARQGTEAFF. DNA of the CDR3: TGTGCCAGCAGTGCCCGACAGGGCACTGAAGCTTTCTTT.

This clonotype was detected only a few times. The CDR3 bases are TGTGCCAGCACCCCTATGGAGACTACCAACAATGAGCAGTTCTTC. It codes for CASTPMETTNNEQFF. V and J are TRBV27 and TRBJ2-1; D might be TRBD2 (5 bases). Germline CDR1 is MNHEY and CDR2 is SMNVEV (reference sequence). V lost 7 bases to trimming and J lost 5 bases, with 18 bases between them. The CDR3 spans 15 residues.

The genes are TRBV20-1 and TRBJ2-1; either TRBD1 or TRBD2 may fit D (7 bases each). Trimming took off 5 bases at V and 5 bases at J, with 16 bases between the two ends. This CDR3 region has 14 residues. CDR1 and CDR2 (germline): DFQATT, SNEGSKA (reference sequence). CDR3 coding DNA: TGCAGTGCTCCCCAGGGGGGGGCTCACAATGAGCAGTTCTTC. Translating it yields CSAPQGGAHNEQFF.

This clonotype was detected only a few times. The V and J genes are TRBV6-9 and TRBJ2-1; TRBD1 matches 7 bases. V dropped 8 bases and J dropped 6; count of bases not matched to a gene: 7. This CDR3 is 13 amino acids long. Germline CDR1 and CDR2: MNHGY and SVAAGI. The CDR3 DNA sequence: TGTGCCAGCCCACGGACAGGTTCCAATGAGCAGTTCTTC. Translating it yields CASPRTGSNEQFF.

V gene TRBV6-2 or TRBV6-3 combines with J gene TRBJ2-7; no clear D gene. The V gene lost 6 bases and the J gene lost 7 bases, with 22 bases spanning the gap. Germline V gene sequence: CDR1 MNHEY, CDR2 SVGEGT. The CDR3 covers 15 residues. The CDR3 loop is CASSRTRQSGAEQYF. Here the CDR3 DNA reads TGTGCCAGCAGCCGAACTCGGCAGTCTGGAGCTGAGCAGTACTTC.

The CDR3 DNA sequence: TGCAGTGCTAGATCAGGGGGCACGAACACTGAAGCTTTCTTT. Protein product: CSARSGGTNTEAFF. This chain uses TRBV20-1 with TRBJ1-1, with TRBD1 matching 8 bases. With V trimmed by 2 bases and J by 1 base, 3 bases remained unmatched. Germline values: CDR1 DFQATT, CDR2 SNEGSKA (reference sequence). There are 14 residues in the CDR3.

This clonotype was detected once. This chain uses TRBV4-1 with TRBJ1-1; D uncertain. The CDR3 length is 15 residues. From germline, CDR1 is MGHRA and CDR2 YSYEKL. Trimming cost V 1 base and J 0 bases, with 9 bases left between them. The CDR3 sequence: CASSQGSAMNTEAFF. The DNA of the CDR3 is TGCGCCAGCAGCCAAGGCTCCGCCATGAACACTGAAGCTTTCTTT.